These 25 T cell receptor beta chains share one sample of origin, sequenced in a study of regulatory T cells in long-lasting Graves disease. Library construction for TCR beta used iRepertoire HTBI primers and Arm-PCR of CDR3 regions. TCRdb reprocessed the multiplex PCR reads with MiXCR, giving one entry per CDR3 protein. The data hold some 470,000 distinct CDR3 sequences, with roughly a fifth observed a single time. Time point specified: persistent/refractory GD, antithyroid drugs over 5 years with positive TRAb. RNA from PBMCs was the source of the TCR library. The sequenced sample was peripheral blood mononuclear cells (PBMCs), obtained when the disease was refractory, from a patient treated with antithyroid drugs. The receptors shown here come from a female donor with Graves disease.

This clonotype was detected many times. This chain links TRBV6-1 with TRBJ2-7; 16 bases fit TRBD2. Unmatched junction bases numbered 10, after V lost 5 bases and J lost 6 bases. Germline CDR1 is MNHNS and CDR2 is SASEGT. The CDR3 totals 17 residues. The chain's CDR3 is CASSKGLAGGRSVEQYF. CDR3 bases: TGTGCCAGCAGTAAGGGACTAGCGGGGGGGCGAAGCGTCGAGCAGTACTTC.

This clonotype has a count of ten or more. The CDR3 sequence is CASRLQKLFF. CDR3 sequence (DNA): TGTGCCAGCAGGTTACAAAAACTGTTTTTT. V gene TRBV2 combines with J gene TRBJ1-4; D gene ambiguous. V was shortened by 6 bases and J by 9 bases, with 5 bases between the two germline ends. Per germline, CDR1 SNHLY and CDR2 FYNNEI. The CDR3 spans 10 residues.

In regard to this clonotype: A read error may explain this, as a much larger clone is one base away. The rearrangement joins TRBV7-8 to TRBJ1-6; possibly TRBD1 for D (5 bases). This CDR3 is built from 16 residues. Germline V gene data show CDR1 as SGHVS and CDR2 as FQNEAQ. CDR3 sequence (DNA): TGTGCCGGCAGCTTAGGGTGGAGAGGGGACAATTCACCCCTCCACTTT. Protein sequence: CAGSLGWRGDNSPLHF.

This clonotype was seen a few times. The CDR3 DNA reads TGCGCCAGCAGCTTGGGACTCCAAGGAGGACCAATGAAGACCCAGTACTTC. It is translated as CASSLGLQGGPMKTQYF. The V gene is TRBV5-1, the J gene TRBJ2-5, with D possibly matching TRBD2 (5 bases). This CDR3 comprises 17 residues. Between the trimmed V and J ends, which lost 0 bases and 6 bases, there was a span of 21 bases. The germline V gene encodes CDR1 SGHRS and CDR2 YFSETQ.

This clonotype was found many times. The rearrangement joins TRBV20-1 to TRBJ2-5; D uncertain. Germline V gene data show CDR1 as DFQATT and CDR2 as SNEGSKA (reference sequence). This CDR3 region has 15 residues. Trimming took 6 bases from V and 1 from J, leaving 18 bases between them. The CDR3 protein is CSAPHDLGSQETQYF. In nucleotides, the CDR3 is TGCAGTGCGCCCCACGATCTGGGGTCCCAAGAGACCCAGTACTTC.

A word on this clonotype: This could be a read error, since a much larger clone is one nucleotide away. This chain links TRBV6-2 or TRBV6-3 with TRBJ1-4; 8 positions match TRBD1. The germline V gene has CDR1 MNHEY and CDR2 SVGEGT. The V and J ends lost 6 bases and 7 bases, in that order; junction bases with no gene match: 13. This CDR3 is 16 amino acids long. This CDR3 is CASRATGGVLSEKLFF. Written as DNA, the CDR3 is TGTGCCAGCAGAGCCACAGGGGGTGTCCTTAGTGAAAAACTGTTTTTT.

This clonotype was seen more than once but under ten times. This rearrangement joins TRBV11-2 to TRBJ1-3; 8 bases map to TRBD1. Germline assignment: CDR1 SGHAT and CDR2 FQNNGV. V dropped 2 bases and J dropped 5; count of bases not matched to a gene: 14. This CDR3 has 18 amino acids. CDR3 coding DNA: TGTGCCAGCAGCTTACTACGACGGACAGGGTGGAAGAGAAACACCATATATTTT. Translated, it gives CASSLLRRTGWKRNTIYF.

CDR3 sequence (DNA): TGTGCCAGTAGTTACTCCGGGACACGGAACACCGGGGAGCTGTTTTTT. The encoded protein is CASSYSGTRNTGELFF. The J gene is TRBJ2-2, the V gene TRBV19; D is possibly TRBD1 (6 bases). The CDR3 is 16 residues long. Trimming pared 5 bases from V and 1 base from J, leaving 14 bases between. Germline values: CDR1 LNHDA, CDR2 SQIVND (reference sequence).

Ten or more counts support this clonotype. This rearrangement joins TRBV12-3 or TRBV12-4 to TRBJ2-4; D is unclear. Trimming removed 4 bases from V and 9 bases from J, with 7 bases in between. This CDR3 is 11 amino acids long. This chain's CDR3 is CASSYRAIQYF. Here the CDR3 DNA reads TGTGCCAGCAGTTATCGAGCCATTCAGTACTTC.

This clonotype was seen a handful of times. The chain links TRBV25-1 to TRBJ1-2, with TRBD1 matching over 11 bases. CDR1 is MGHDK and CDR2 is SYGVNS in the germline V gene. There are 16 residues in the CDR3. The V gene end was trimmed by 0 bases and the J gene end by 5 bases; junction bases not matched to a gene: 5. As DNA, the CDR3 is TGTGCCAGCAGTGAATATGGGACAGGGGGGACTTATGGCTACACCTTC. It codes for CASSEYGTGGTYGYTF.

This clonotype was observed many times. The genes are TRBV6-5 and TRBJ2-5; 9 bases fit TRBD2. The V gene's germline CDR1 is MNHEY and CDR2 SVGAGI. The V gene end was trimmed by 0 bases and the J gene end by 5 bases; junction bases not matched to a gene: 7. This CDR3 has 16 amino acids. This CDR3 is CASSYSIAGAGETQYF. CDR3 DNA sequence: TGTGCCAGCAGTTACTCTATAGCGGGGGCCGGGGAGACCCAGTACTTC.

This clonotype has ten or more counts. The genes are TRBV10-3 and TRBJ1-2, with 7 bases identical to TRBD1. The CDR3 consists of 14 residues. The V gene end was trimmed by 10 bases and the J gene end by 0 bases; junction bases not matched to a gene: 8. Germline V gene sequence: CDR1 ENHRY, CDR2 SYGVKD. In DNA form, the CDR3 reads TGTGCCACCCTGGGACAGAGCTCTAACTATGGCTACACCTTC. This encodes CATLGQSSNYGYTF.

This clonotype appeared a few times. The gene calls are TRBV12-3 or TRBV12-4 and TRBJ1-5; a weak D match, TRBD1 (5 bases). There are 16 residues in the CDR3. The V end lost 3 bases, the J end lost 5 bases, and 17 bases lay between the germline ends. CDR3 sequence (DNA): TGTGCCAGCAGTTTTAAGGGGCGCGGGGCTGATCAGCCCCAGCATTTT. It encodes CASSFKGRGADQPQHF.

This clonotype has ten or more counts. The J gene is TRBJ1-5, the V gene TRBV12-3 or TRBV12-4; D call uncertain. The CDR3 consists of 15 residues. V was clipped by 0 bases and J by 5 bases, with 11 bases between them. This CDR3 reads CASSLAGLKDQPQHF. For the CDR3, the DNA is TGTGCCAGCAGTTTAGCTGGACTGAAGGATCAGCCCCAGCATTTT.

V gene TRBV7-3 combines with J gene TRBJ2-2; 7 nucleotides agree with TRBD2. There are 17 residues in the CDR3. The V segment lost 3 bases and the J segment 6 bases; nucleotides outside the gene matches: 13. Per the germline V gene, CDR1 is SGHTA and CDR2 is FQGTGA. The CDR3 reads CASSFSSETSPSGELFF. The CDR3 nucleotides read TGTGCCAGCAGCTTTAGTAGCGAGACTAGCCCCTCCGGGGAGCTGTTTTTT. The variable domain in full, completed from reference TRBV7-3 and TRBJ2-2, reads GAGVSQTPSNKVTEKGKYVELRCDPISGHTALYWYRQSLGQGPEFLIYFQGTGAADDSGLPNDRFFAVRPEGSVSTLKIQRTERGDSAVYLCASSFSSETSPSGELFFGEGSRLTVL.

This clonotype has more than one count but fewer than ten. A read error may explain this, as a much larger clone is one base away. For the CDR3, the DNA is TGTACCAGCAGGACCGGGACGCAAGACACTGAAGCTTTCTTT. This encodes CTSRTGTQDTEAFF. V is TRBV2 and J is TRBJ1-1, with D perhaps TRBD1 (5 bases). The V gene's germline CDR1 is SNHLY and CDR2 FYNNEI. This CDR3 has 14 residues.

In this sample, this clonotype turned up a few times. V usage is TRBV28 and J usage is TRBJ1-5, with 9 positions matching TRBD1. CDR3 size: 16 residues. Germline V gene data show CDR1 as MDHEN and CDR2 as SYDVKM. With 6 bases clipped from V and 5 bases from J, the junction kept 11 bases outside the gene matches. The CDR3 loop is CASRNPGQGFYQPQHF. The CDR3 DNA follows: TGTGCCAGCAGAAACCCGGGACAGGGTTTTTATCAGCCCCAGCATTTT.

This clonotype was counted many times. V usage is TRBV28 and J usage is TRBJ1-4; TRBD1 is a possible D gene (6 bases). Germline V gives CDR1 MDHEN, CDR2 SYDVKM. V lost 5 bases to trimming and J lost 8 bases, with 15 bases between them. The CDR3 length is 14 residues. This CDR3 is CASSRGHLGEKLFF. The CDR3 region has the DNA TGTGCCAGCAGTCGGGGACATTTGGGGGAAAAACTGTTTTTT.

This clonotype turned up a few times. CDR3 in amino acids: CATRASGGQNVVSNTGELFF. CDR3 nucleotide sequence: TGTGCCACCCGGGCTAGCGGGGGCCAAAACGTCGTCTCGAACACCGGGGAGCTGTTTTTT. This chain connects TRBV10-3 to TRBJ2-2; 10 nucleotides line up with TRBD2. The CDR3 has 20 residues. V lost 10 bases and J lost 0; bases outside the gene matches: 20. Germline CDR1 and CDR2: ENHRY and SYGVKD.

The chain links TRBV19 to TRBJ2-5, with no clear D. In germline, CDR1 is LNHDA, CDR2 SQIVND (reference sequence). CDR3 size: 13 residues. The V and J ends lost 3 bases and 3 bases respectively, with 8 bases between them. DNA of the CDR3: TGTGCCAGTAGTATGTCTGGGAAAGAGACCCAGTACTTC. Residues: CASSMSGKETQYF.

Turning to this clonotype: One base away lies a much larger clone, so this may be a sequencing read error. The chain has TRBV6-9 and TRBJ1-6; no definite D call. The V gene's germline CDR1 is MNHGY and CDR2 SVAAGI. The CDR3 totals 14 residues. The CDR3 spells CASSYNRYNSPLRF. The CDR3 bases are TGTGCCAGCAGTTACAATCGTTATAATTCACCCCTCCGCTTT.

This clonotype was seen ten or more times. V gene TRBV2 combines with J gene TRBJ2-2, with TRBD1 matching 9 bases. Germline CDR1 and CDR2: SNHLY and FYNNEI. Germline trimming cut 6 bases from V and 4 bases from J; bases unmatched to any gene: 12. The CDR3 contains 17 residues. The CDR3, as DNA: TGTGCCAGCAGGACGGCGAGGGACAGGGCCTCCACCGGGGAGCTGTTTTTT. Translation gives CASRTARDRASTGELFF.

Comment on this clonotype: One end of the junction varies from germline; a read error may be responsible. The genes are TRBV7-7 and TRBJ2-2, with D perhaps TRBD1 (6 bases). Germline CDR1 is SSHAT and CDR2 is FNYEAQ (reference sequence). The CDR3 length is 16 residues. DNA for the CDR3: TGTGCTAGCAGCTTAGAGGCTGGGGGCGGCACCGGGGAGCTGTTTTTT. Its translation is CASSLEAGGGTGELFF.

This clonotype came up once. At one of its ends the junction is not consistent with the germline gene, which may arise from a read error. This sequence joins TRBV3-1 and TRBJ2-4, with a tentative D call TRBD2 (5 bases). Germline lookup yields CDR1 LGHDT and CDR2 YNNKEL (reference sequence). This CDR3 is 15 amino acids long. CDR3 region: CASSQGGNPKTIQYF. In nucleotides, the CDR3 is TGTGCCAGCAGCCAAGGAGGGAATCCCAAAACCATTCAGTACTTC.

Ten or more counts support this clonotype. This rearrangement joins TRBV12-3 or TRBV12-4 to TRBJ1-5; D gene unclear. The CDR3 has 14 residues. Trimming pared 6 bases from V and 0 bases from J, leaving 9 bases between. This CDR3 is CASRQLGSNQPQHF. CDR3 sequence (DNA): TGTGCCAGCAGACAGTTAGGTAGCAATCAGCCCCAGCATTTT.